This TCR beta chain derives from a study of T-cell memory formation after mild COVID-19. Notes on the study in general: CD4/CD8 balance characterized clones contracting day 15 to 85, and CD4+ skew characterized later expanders. Pre-infection memory held some responding clones, suggesting pre-existing cross-reactive T cells responded. The CD4+ clones that contracted clustered mainly within CM and EM, and the CD8+ clones concentrated in EMRA.

5'RACE primed from the constant segment yielded TCR alpha and TCR beta cDNA libraries bearing sample barcodes and UMIs. TCRdb re-analysed the 5' RACE reads in MiXCR, keeping a single row per CDR3 protein. The sample consists of approximately 100,000 distinct CDR3 sequences, about 15% of them appearing once. In regard to this clonotype: Its antigen is not known.

This CDR3 comprises 11 residues. Germline CDR1 and CDR2: DFQATT and SNEGSKA (reference sequence). With 2 bases removed from V and 7 bases from J, the gap between germline ends came to 8 bases. This clonotype was sampled from an adult woman who had mild COVID-19 (a few samples of this study predate the infection). Cell type and time point are not known. Sequenced input: PBMCs or a T cell subset sorted from them (not recorded which). The genes are TRBV20-1 and TRBJ1-1; D gene ambiguous. The CDR3: CSARSGGEAFF. The CDR3 bases are TGCAGTGCTAGATCCGGTGGTGAAGCTTTCTTT.